The sequence of this TCR beta chain was determined in a study of blood T cell repertoires in COVID-19. Across the study: Italy, Spain and the United States were the sources of the convalescent and acute COVID-19 samples. Sample material is recorded as cDNA or gDNA derived from T cells, B-cell-depleted T cells, or PBMCs.

This clone was detected only a few times. The assay was immunoSEQ multiplex PCR, and TCRdb's table has in-frame clones only and misses some. The sample has 29,000 or so clones; more than 70% are singletons. V shed 0 bases and J shed 3 bases, with 11 bases lying between them. Germline V gene data show CDR1 as MGHRA and CDR2 as YSYEKL. The CDR3 length is 15 residues. This TCR derives from a man older than 75 with active COVID-19. Sequencing was carried out using peripheral blood. This chain uses TRBV4-1 with TRBJ1-2; no definite D call. CDR3 sequence reads: CASSQDMGNHYGYTF. CDR3 nucleotide sequence: TGCGCCAGCAGCCAAGATATGGGCAATCACTATGGCTACACCTTC.